The entry below gives a single T cell receptor (beta chain) sequence along with its context. Its cognate antigen is unknown. The data are from a study of T cells expressing NK-cell markers. Overall study: Sorted CD3+CD56-NKG2C+, CD3+CD56+NKG2C+ and CD3+CD56+NKG2C- T cells supplied the TCR beta repertoires. In the group of eight sequenced donors, seven were HCMV-seropositive and one was seronegative.

General study results and limits: Roughly 6 donors showed dominant NKG2C+ clonotypes comprising roughly 1.0-7.5% of their CD8+ T cells.

TCRdb re-called the 5' RACE reads and gives one entry per CDR3 protein, without DNA. Its table records about 150,000 distinct CDR3 sequences. There are 14 residues in the CDR3. The J gene is TRBJ1-2, the V gene TRBV12-3 or TRBV12-4; the D gene TCRdb calls, TRBD1, cannot be checked with no DNA. This clonotype was obtained from a woman aged 50 to 65 in good health. Sequenced sample: blood T cells: a sorted CD56 or NKG2C T cell subset, CD4+ or CD8+ T cells, or bulk PBMC T cells (not recorded which). The CDR3 spells CASSFRDRVHGYTF.